Listed here are 21 T cell receptor beta chains from one sample, sequenced in a study of cytomegalovirus exposure and HLA in healthy donors. Profiled with immunoSEQ multiplex PCR; TCRdb holds only in-frame clones, not every one. The table includes hundreds of thousands of clones, roughly 87% detected once. The specimen was PBMCs. The origin of the receptors is a man between 18 and 29 years old in good health and CMV-seropositive.

The chain links TRBV27 to TRBJ2-1, with 8 bases lining up with TRBD2. The germline gives CDR1 MNHEY, CDR2 SMNVEV (reference sequence). The CDR3 contains 15 residues. Unmatched junction bases numbered 3, after V lost 1 base and J lost 4 bases. The CDR3 DNA reads as TGTGCCAGCAGTTTATGGCTAGCGGGTTACAATGAGCAGTTCTTC. It codes for CASSLWLAGYNEQFF.

The rearrangement uses TRBV7-3 and TRBJ1-1; 9 positions agree with TRBD1. V lost 2 bases and J lost 3; bases outside the gene matches: 1. Germline V lookup: CDR1 SGHTA, CDR2 FQGTGA. This CDR3 comprises 14 residues. CDR3 in amino acids: CASSLGDRDTEAFF. The CDR3 region has the DNA TGTGCCAGCAGCTTAGGGGACAGGGACACTGAAGCTTTCTTT.

As concerns this clone: One junction end does not reproduce the germline sequence, and a read error may be involved. The V call is TRBV2, the J call TRBJ1-2; no firm D call. Per germline, CDR1 SNHLY and CDR2 FYNNEI. The CDR3 runs 11 residues. The CDR3 DNA reads TGTGCCAGCAGTGATTGGGCCCGTGCCCTCTTC. Protein sequence: CASSDWARALF.

This clone was detected once. The J gene is TRBJ2-2, the V gene TRBV6-1; D not certain. Germline CDR1 reads MNHNS; CDR2 reads SASEGT. V lost 1 base and J lost 6, with 6 bases in between. This CDR3 has 13 amino acids. CDR3 DNA sequence: TGTGCCAGCAGTGAAGATGGGGCCGGGGAGCTGTTTTTT. Translating gives CASSEDGAGELFF.

The chain combines TRBV6-1 with TRBJ2-7, with D uncertain. This CDR3 contains 14 residues. Germline CDR1 and CDR2: MNHNS and SASEGT. V was shortened by 7 bases and J by 5 bases, with 18 bases between the two germline ends. DNA for the CDR3: TGTGCCAGCAACCAAGGGCCTCACCCCAACGAGCAGTACTTC. Its translation is CASNQGPHPNEQYF.

The genes are TRBV5-1 and TRBJ2-3, with TRBD1 as a possible D gene (5 bases). This CDR3 is 14 amino acids long. CDR1 and CDR2 from the germline V gene are SGHRS and YFSETQ. V was pared by 2 bases and J by 2 bases, with 9 bases between. CDR3 in DNA: TGCGCCAGCAGCTTTCGACAGTACACAGATACGCAGTATTTT. Translated, it gives CASSFRQYTDTQYF.

This chain connects TRBV6-5 to TRBJ2-3, with TRBD2 as a possible D gene (5 bases). V lost 0 bases and J 0 bases, leaving 7 bases between the germline ends. The germline V gene has CDR1 MNHEY and CDR2 SVGAGI. There are 15 residues in the CDR3. The CDR3 sequence is CASSYSSGSTDTQYF. The DNA of the CDR3 is TGTGCCAGCAGTTACTCGAGCGGTAGCACAGATACGCAGTATTTT.

The J gene is TRBJ2-5, the V gene TRBV6-5; maybe TRBD2 (5 bases). This CDR3 is built from 11 residues. The V and J ends lost 8 bases and 4 bases respectively, with 8 bases between them. Germline CDR1 is MNHEY and CDR2 is SVGAGI. CDR3 DNA: TGTGCCAGCGGGAGAGGAGAGACCCAGTACTTC. Protein product: CASGRGETQYF.

J is TRBJ2-7 and V is TRBV13; possibly TRBD1 for D (6 bases). The CDR3 length is 14 residues. CDR1 and CDR2 (germline): PRHDT, FYEKMQ (reference sequence). Deletions cut 0 bases from V and 2 bases from J, with 8 bases between. DNA for the CDR3: TGTGCCAGCAGCTTAGGGCAGGGGCCCTACGAGCAGTACTTC. This translates into CASSLGQGPYEQYF.

The CDR3 DNA follows: TGTGCCAGCTCGTTATCACAGGGTAAAGGGGGAACTGAAGCTTTCTTT. Protein product: CASSLSQGKGGTEAFF. The chain combines TRBV18 with TRBJ1-1; D may be TRBD1 (6 bases). The CDR3 is 16 amino acids. Germline V lookup: CDR1 KGHSH, CDR2 LQKENI. Trimming took 6 bases from V and 5 from J, leaving 22 bases between them. Together with reference TRBV18 and TRBJ1-1, the CDR3 gives the full variable domain: NAGVMQNPRHLVRRRGQEARLRCSPMKGHSHVYWYRQLPEEGLKFMVYLQKENIIDESGMPKERFSAEFPKEGPSILRIQQVVRGDSAAYFCASSLSQGKGGTEAFFGQGTRLTVV.

This clone was seen once. The V and J genes are TRBV20-1 and TRBJ1-4; a weak D match, TRBD1 (6 bases). V shed 7 bases and J shed 6 bases, with 9 bases lying between them. This CDR3 has 11 residues. From germline, CDR1 is DFQATT and CDR2 SNEGSKA (reference sequence). Here the CDR3 DNA reads TGCAGTGGGGGGCGGGATGAAAAACTGTTTTTT. This encodes CSGGRDEKLFF.

CDR3 sequence (DNA): TGTGCCAGCAGCTTTCCACCTAGCGGGAGATACGAGCAGTACTTC. Its protein product is CASSFPPSGRYEQYF. This chain joins TRBV11-2 and TRBJ2-7; 10 bases match TRBD2. Trimming removed 3 bases from V and 4 bases from J; junction bases left unmatched: 6. CDR3 length: 15 amino acids. CDR1 and CDR2 from the germline V gene are SGHAT and FQNNGV.

The chain has TRBV7-9 and TRBJ1-2, with D uncertain. The CDR3 contains 16 residues. Germline CDR1 is SEHNR and CDR2 is FQNEAQ (reference sequence). V was pared by 5 bases and J by 2 bases, with 18 bases between. CDR3 amino acids: CASSLTEPGGNYGYTF. CDR3 in DNA: TGTGCCAGCAGCCTAACCGAACCGGGCGGAAACTATGGCTACACCTTC.

There are a few counts of this clone. V gene TRBV7-9 combines with J gene TRBJ1-1, with 7 bases matching TRBD1. This CDR3 is built from 11 residues. Germline V lookup: CDR1 SEHNR, CDR2 FQNEAQ (reference sequence). Trimming cost V 3 bases and J 8 bases; bases outside gene matches: 0. In nucleotides, the CDR3 is TGTGCCAGCAGCTTCAGGGGGGAAGCTTTCTTT. Translated: CASSFRGEAFF.

The V gene is TRBV6-1, the J gene TRBJ1-2, with D possibly matching TRBD1 (5 bases). The germline V gene encodes CDR1 MNHNS and CDR2 SASEGT. The CDR3 has 14 amino acids. Trimming pared 0 bases from V and 8 bases from J, leaving 13 bases between. CDR3 bases: TGTGCCAGCAGTGAAGCACGAGGGGTGGAAGGCTACACCTTC. Translation: CASSEARGVEGYTF.

This clone was seen at least ten times. V gene TRBV4-2 combines with J gene TRBJ1-5; a weak D match, TRBD1 (5 bases). V lost 4 bases and J lost 5, with 15 bases in between. Germline values: CDR1 LGHNA, CDR2 YNFKEQ. The CDR3 length is 15 residues. CDR3 loop: CASSLQRGGDQPQHF. In DNA form, the CDR3 reads TGTGCCAGCAGCCTTCAGAGGGGTGGCGATCAGCCCCAGCATTTT.

In this sample, this clone turned up once. J is TRBJ2-7 and V is TRBV7-2, with unresolved D. CDR1 and CDR2 (germline): SGHTA, FQGNSA. CDR3 size: 14 residues. V was pared by 5 bases and J by 3 bases, with 14 bases between. CDR3: CASSESGPLYEQYF. In DNA, the CDR3 is TGTGCCAGCAGCGAATCGGGTCCTCTCTACGAGCAGTACTTC.

The chain is built from TRBV28 and TRBJ2-1, with D possibly matching TRBD1 (6 bases). V gave up 6 bases and J gave up 1 base, with 13 bases separating them. The CDR3 runs to 15 residues. Germline loops: CDR1 MDHEN, CDR2 SYDVKM. The CDR3 bases are TGTGCCAGCAGGGGACACGGCCGATCCTACAATGAGCAGTTCTTC. Its translation is CASRGHGRSYNEQFF.

V usage is TRBV7-8 and J usage is TRBJ1-1, with a possible D match to TRBD1 (6 bases). The CDR3 spans 14 residues. Germline CDR1 SGHVS, CDR2 FQNEAQ. Trimming removed 2 bases at V and 2 bases at J, with 9 bases between. The CDR3, as DNA: TGTGCCAGCAGCTTATGGGGGGCAAACACTGAAGCTTTCTTT. Its translation is CASSLWGANTEAFF. The full variable domain, rest sourced from reference TRBV7-8 and TRBJ1-1, is GAGVSQSPRYKVAKRGQDVALRCDPISGHVSLFWYQQALGQGPEFLTYFQNEAQLDKSGLPSDRFFAERPEGSVSTLKIQRTQQEDSAVYLCASSLWGANTEAFFGQGTRLTVV.

This chain links TRBV7-2 with TRBJ2-5, with 7 bases that match TRBD2. The CDR3 has 15 amino acids. The trim removed 1 base at V and 5 bases at J, leaving 7 bases unmatched. CDR1 is SGHTA, CDR2 FQGNSA, per germline. The CDR3 DNA is TGTGCCAGCAGCTTAGTGGTGGGAGGGGCTGAGACCCAGTACTTC. Its protein is CASSLVVGGAETQYF.

This chain uses TRBV5-1 with TRBJ2-7; the match to TRBD2 covers 9 bases. From germline, CDR1 is SGHRS and CDR2 YFSETQ. J gave up 2 bases and V 4 bases, and 7 bases lay outside the gene matches. The CDR3 has 15 residues. The CDR3 is CASSPRTSETYEQYF. Written as DNA, the CDR3 is TGCGCCAGCAGCCCAAGGACTAGCGAGACCTACGAGCAGTACTTC.